This TCR beta chain was found in a study of cytomegalovirus exposure and HLA in healthy donors (TCRdb year 2017). With regard to the full study: According to a later analysis, the 100 to 150 validation repertoires were produced on the same platform as the approximately 620 repertoires of the first cohort. The study aimed to test whether cataloging public T cell receptors could reveal signatures of past pathogen exposure. Besides the first cohort of approximately 710 subjects, a separate validation cohort made up of 120 different subjects was used. To predict cytomegalovirus infection status, the study combined high-throughput TCR immunosequencing, statistical association of individual TCRs with disease status, and machine learning.

About this clone: Its antigen remains undetermined. The sample holds no much larger clone one base away, and base qualities are not on file.

Donors formed part of the validation cohort, which comprised about 120 subjects and was distinct from the first cohort of 666 subjects. The CDR3 holds 16 amino acids from the cysteine to the phenylalanine. CDR3 DNA is the only sequence kept; it has 48 bases, read in frame from the first base. Trimming at the junction amounts to 4 bases on V and 10 bases on J, and the germline ends lie 22 bases apart. CDR1 and CDR2 are read off the germline V gene as LGHNA and YNFKEQ. Overall study outcomes, separate from this receptor: Across donors, most TCR sequences were observed very rarely, whereas some public TCRs were present in many individuals. The study listed approximately 150 TCR beta chains as associated with cytomegalovirus. A later analysis had no HLA typing for the validation cohort, so co-occurrence there was scored across all 120 or so repertoires. The classifier was reported to diagnose cytomegalovirus status with high specificity and sensitivity in both the original cohort and the validation cohort. In vitro tests confirmed that a few of the cytomegalovirus-associated TCR beta chains recognize cytomegalovirus antigens. Subsequent analysis determined that TCRs grouped into clusters in the first cohort also showed a tendency toward co-occurrence across the 90 to 150 validation repertoires, and about 94% of cluster scores exceeded 0. The authors suggested that the approach could potentially be extended to other disease states and immunological phenotypes.

Library creation used the immunoSEQ multiplex PCR assay. On the authors' methods: To diagnose cytomegalovirus status from the catalog of TCR beta chain sequences, a statistical classification framework was built. TCRdb limited this immuneACCESS table to in-frame rearrangements with V and J called. A share of clones is missing; checked studies link under half to unresolved V genes, and the rest is unexplained. That table gives V, J and clone size, and the DNA gave D and trimming. The sample profile shows about 170,000 clones; 95% to 97% of them were found once. Together, the top ten hold about 0.89% of the sample.

The sample taken for sequencing was PBMCs. The sequence came from a woman aged 18-29 years in good health and CMV-seronegative. The receptor chain draws on TRBV4-2 and TRBJ2-2; no D segment can be confidently identified. The CDR3 in this case is CASSPLGFQTKPELFF. The sequenced DNA: TGTGCCAGCAGCCCGCTCGGGTTTCAAACAAAACCGGAGCTGTTTTTT.